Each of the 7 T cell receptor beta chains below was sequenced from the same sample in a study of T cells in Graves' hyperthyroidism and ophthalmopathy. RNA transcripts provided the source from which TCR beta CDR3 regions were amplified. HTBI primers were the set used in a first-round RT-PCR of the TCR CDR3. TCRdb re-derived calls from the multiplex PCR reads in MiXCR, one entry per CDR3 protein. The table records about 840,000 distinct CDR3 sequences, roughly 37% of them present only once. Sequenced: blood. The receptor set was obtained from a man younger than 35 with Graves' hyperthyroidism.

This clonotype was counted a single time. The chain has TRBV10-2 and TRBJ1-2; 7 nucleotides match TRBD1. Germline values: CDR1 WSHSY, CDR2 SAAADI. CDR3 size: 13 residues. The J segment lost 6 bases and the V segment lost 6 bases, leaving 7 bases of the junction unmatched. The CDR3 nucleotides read TGCGCCAGCAGGGACAGGCTAGAAGATGGCTACACCTTC. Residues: CASRDRLEDGYTF.

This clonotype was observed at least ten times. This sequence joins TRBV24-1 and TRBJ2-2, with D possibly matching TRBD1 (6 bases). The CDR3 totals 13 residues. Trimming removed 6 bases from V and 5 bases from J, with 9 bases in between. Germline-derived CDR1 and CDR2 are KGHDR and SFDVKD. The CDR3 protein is CATSPGATGELFF. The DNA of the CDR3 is TGTGCCACCAGTCCAGGGGCAACCGGGGAGCTGTTTTTT.

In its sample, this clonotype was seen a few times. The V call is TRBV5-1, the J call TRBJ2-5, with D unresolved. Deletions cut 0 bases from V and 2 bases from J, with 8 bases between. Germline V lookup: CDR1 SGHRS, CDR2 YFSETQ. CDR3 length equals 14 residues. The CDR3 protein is CASSLGTEQETQYF. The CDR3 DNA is TGCGCCAGCAGCTTGGGGACGGAACAAGAGACCCAGTACTTC.

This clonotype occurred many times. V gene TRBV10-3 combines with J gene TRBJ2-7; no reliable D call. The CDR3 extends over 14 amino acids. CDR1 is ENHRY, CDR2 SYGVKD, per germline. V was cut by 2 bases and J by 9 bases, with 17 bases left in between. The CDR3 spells CAISEAADAAGQYF. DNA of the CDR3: TGTGCCATCAGTGAGGCAGCCGATGCCGCTGGGCAGTACTTC.

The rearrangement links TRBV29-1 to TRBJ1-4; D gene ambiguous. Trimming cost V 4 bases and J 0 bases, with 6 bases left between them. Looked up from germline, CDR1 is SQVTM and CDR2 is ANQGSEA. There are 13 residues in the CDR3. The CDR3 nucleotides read TGCAGCGTTGGATCCGCAACTAATGAAAAACTGTTTTTT. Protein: CSVGSATNEKLFF.

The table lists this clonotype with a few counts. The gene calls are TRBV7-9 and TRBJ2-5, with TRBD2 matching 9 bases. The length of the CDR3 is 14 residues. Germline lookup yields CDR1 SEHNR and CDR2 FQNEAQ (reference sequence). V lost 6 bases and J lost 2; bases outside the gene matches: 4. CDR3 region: CASRPLAGQETQYF. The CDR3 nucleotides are TGTGCCAGCAGGCCCCTAGCGGGGCAAGAGACCCAGTACTTC.

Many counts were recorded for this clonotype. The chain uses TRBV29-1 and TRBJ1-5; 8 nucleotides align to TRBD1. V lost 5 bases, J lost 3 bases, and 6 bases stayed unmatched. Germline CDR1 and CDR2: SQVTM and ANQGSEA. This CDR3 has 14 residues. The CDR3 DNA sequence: TGCAGCGTTTCGACAGGGGTAGACAATCAGCCCCAGCATTTT. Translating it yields CSVSTGVDNQPQHF. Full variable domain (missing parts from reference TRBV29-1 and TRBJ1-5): SAVISQKPSRDICQRGTSLTIQCQVDSQVTMMFWYRQQPGQSLTLIATANQGSEATYESGFVIDKFPISRPNLTFSTLTVSNMSPEDSSIYLCSVSTGVDNQPQHFGDGTRLSIL.